This TCR beta chain was obtained from a study of breast tumors, draining lymph nodes, adjacent tissues. Germline loops: CDR1 SQVTM, CDR2 ANQGSEA. V was pared by 5 bases and J by 3 bases, with 7 bases between. There are 11 residues in the CDR3. Via MiXCR, TCRdb re-called the multiplex PCR reads, giving one row per CDR3 protein. The table lists around 150,000 distinct CDR3 sequences, approximately 30% of them singletons. Study-level findings and limits: Tumor TCR diversity was below lymph nodes but above nontumor tissue.

Breast cancer patients provided tissue from their axillary draining lymph nodes. This clonotype appeared a few times. The antigen remains unidentified. The sequencing sample was made of axillary lymph node tissue. This chain connects TRBV29-1 to TRBJ1-1; unclear D gene. The TCR originated in a female donor with breast cancer. Some clones in this sample may be carry-over from other donors' samples. The CDR3 here is CSVLPYTEAFF. CDR3 nucleotide sequence: TGCAGCGTTCTACCGTACACTGAAGCTTTCTTT.